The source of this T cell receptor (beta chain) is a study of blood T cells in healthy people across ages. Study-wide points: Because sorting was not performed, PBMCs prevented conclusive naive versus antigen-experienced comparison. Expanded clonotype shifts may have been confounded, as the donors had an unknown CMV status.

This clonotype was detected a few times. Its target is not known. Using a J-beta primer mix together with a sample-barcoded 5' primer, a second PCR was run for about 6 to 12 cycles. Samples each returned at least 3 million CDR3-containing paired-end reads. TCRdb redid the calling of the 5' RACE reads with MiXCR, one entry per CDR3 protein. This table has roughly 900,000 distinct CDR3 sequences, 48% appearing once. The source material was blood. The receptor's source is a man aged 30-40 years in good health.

In DNA, the CDR3 is TGTGCCAGCAGCTTACAGGGTTCGGGCGAGCAGTACTTC. Protein: CASSLQGSGEQYF. The rearrangement joins TRBV7-2 to TRBJ2-7; D is perhaps TRBD1 (5 bases). Trimming removed 2 bases at V and 6 bases at J, with 11 bases between. CDR1 and CDR2 (germline): SGHTA, FQGNSA. CDR3 length: 13 amino acids.